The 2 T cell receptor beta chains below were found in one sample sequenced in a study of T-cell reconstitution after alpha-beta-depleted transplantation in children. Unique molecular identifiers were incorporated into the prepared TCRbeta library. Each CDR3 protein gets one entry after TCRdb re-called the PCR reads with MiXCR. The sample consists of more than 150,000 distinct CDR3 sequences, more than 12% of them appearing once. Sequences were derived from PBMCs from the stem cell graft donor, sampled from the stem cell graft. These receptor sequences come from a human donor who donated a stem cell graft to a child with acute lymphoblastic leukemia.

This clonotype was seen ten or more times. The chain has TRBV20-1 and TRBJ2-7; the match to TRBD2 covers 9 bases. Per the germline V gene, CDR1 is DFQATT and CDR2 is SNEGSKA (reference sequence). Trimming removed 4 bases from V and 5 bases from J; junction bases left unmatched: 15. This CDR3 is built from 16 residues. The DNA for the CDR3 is TGCAGTGCTAAGGTCTTGTCGGCGGGAGGGCCCCACGAGCAGTACTTC. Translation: CSAKVLSAGGPHEQYF.

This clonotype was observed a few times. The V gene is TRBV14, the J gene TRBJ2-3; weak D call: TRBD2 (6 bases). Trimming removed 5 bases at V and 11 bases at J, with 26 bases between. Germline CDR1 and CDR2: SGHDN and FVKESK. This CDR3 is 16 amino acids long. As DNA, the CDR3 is TGTGCCAGCAGCGACCGGGACGCGGGAAGCCCACGAGTGCAGTATTTT. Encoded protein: CASSDRDAGSPRVQYF.